This T cell receptor beta chain came from a study of T cells in Graves' hyperthyroidism and ophthalmopathy. About this clonotype: Antigen: not known.

From RNA transcripts, TCR beta CDR3 regions were amplified. First-round RT-PCR with HTBI primers amplified the TCR CDR3 region. TCRdb reprocessed the multiplex PCR reads via MiXCR and lists one record per CDR3 protein. The repertoire holds around 570,000 distinct CDR3 sequences, about 20% seen once, with roughly 50% in the top ten. The CDR3 runs to 18 residues. After removal of 4 bases from V and 0 bases from J, the junction contained 9 bases not matched to a gene. Germline V gives CDR1 SGDLS, CDR2 YYNGEE. Pregnant or lactating patients were excluded, as were those with uncontrolled infection or other autoimmune disease. General study points: Progression to ophthalmopathy was predicted a median of approximately 6.4 months early.

The sequenced sample consisted of blood. The V and J genes are TRBV9 and TRBJ2-1, with 11 bases identical to TRBD1. The sequence derives from a man in his forties or fifties with Graves' ophthalmopathy. The CDR3 is CASSPGGDRGVSYNEQFF. In nucleotides, the CDR3 is TGTGCCAGCAGCCCGGGAGGGGACAGGGGGGTCTCCTACAATGAGCAGTTCTTC.